Below are 8 T cell receptor beta chains sequenced from a single sample in a study of response to subunit inactivated influenza vaccine. A single record per CDR3 protein comes from TCRdb applying MiXCR to the RT-PCR reads. The sample carries about 700,000 distinct CDR3 sequences, approximately 15% recorded once. Sequencing was performed on PBMCs from blood, taken roughly 15 days before vaccination. The receptors were sampled from a man between 50 and 59 years old who received an inactivated influenza vaccine.

V gene TRBV11-3 combines with J gene TRBJ1-3, with a tentative D call TRBD1 (5 bases). Germline values: CDR1 SGHNT, CDR2 YENEEA. Trimming took 5 bases from V and 1 from J, leaving 9 bases between them. The CDR3 is 14 residues long. The DNA of the CDR3 is TGTGCCAGCAGCAAGAGGGGTTCTGGAAACACCATATATTTT. It codes for CASSKRGSGNTIYF.

In this sample, this clonotype turned up a few times. The chain uses TRBV10-2 and TRBJ2-5; no reliable D call. Germline V gene data show CDR1 as WSHSY and CDR2 as SAAADI. V lost 3 bases and J 7 bases, leaving 18 bases between the germline ends. This CDR3 is built from 15 residues. CDR3 residues: CASSELSFREVTQYF. Written as DNA, the CDR3 is TGCGCCAGCAGTGAACTCAGTTTCAGAGAAGTGACCCAGTACTTC.

The rearrangement links TRBV5-1 to TRBJ2-7, with 8 bases aligning to TRBD1. The V and J ends lost 4 bases and 3 bases, in that order; junction bases with no gene match: 15. The CDR3 runs 17 residues. Germline CDR1 reads SGHRS; CDR2 reads YFSETQ. CDR3 residues: CASSQGYFGQGSYEQYF. The CDR3 DNA reads TGCGCCAGCAGCCAAGGGTACTTCGGACAGGGAAGCTACGAGCAGTACTTC.

This clonotype was seen ten or more times. This sequence joins TRBV5-1 and TRBJ1-1; 8 bases map to TRBD1. The V and J ends lost 4 bases and 6 bases, in that order; junction bases with no gene match: 8. The CDR3 loop spans 14 amino acids. Per germline, CDR1 SGHRS and CDR2 YFSETQ. Here the CDR3 reads CASSINPGGSEAFF. The DNA of the CDR3 is TGCGCCAGCAGCATAAATCCAGGGGGCTCTGAAGCTTTCTTT.

The J gene is TRBJ2-7, the V gene TRBV7-8; 15 positions agree with TRBD2. CDR1 SGHVS and CDR2 FQNEAQ come from the germline V gene. The CDR3 is 16 residues long. V gave up 4 bases and J gave up 3 bases; unmatched junction bases: 4. The CDR3 sequence: CASSSGLAGGSYEQYF. CDR3 bases: TGTGCCAGCAGCTCGGGACTAGCGGGGGGCAGCTACGAGCAGTACTTC. Looking up the rest from reference TRBV7-8 and TRBJ2-7 gives the full variable domain: GAGVSQSPRYKVAKRGQDVALRCDPISGHVSLFWYQQALGQGPEFLTYFQNEAQLDKSGLPSDRFFAERPEGSVSTLKIQRTQQEDSAVYLCASSSGLAGGSYEQYFGPGTRLTVT.

This clonotype was observed a few times. The V call is TRBV10-3, the J call TRBJ2-2; D is undetermined. From germline, CDR1 is ENHRY and CDR2 SYGVKD. With 8 bases removed from V and 3 bases from J, the gap between germline ends came to 10 bases. This CDR3 comprises 13 residues. The DNA for the CDR3 is TGTGCCATCGCGATGTTCGACACCGGGGAGCTGTTTTTT. Protein: CAIAMFDTGELFF.

The chain couples TRBV6-5 to TRBJ2-1; perhaps D is TRBD1 or TRBD2 (5 bases each). V lost 0 bases and J lost 4, with 19 bases in between. Looked up from germline, CDR1 is MNHEY and CDR2 is SVGAGI. The CDR3 covers 18 residues. Here the CDR3 DNA reads TGTGCCAGCAGTTACTCGAGAGGGGCCTCGGCCCGATACAATGAGCAGTTCTTC. Translating gives CASSYSRGASARYNEQFF.

The chain combines TRBV18 with TRBJ2-2; no reliable D call. V lost 0 bases and J 4 bases, leaving 3 bases between the germline ends. Per germline, CDR1 KGHSH and CDR2 LQKENI. The CDR3 loop spans 13 amino acids. CDR3 DNA: TGTGCCAGCTCACCACCAGTCACCGGGGAGCTGTTTTTT. Residues: CASSPPVTGELFF. Based on the CDR3 plus reference TRBV18 and TRBJ2-2, the full variable domain is NAGVMQNPRHLVRRRGQEARLRCSPMKGHSHVYWYRQLPEEGLKFMVYLQKENIIDESGMPKERFSAEFPKEGPSILRIQQVVRGDSAAYFCASSPPVTGELFFGEGSRLTVL.